This entry lists 10 T cell receptor beta chains sequenced from one sample in a study of response to subunit inactivated influenza vaccine. TCRdb processed the RT-PCR reads anew with MiXCR; each CDR3 protein has one entry. The table has a few hundred thousand distinct CDR3 sequences, roughly 22% seen once. Sequencing was performed on PBMCs from blood, taken less than 22 months after vaccination. The receptors here all came from a man between 45 and 75 years old who received an inactivated influenza vaccine.

Note on this clonotype: A single base separates this from a much larger clone, so it may be a read error. This chain links TRBV20-1 with TRBJ1-5, with no clear D. Trimming pared 3 bases from V and 4 bases from J, leaving 10 bases between. This CDR3 region has 13 residues. Per the germline V gene, CDR1 is DFQATT and CDR2 is SNEGSKA (reference sequence). In DNA form, the CDR3 reads TGCAGTGCTAGGTCCTCCACAAATCAGCCCCAGCATTTT. This codes for CSARSSTNQPQHF.

This clonotype occurred a few times. This sequence joins TRBV10-1 and TRBJ1-1; no clear D. The CDR3 covers 14 residues. Trimming removed 3 bases at V and 0 bases at J, with 8 bases between. From germline, CDR1 is WNHNN and CDR2 SYGVQD (reference sequence). CDR3 bases: TGCGCCAGCAGTGAAGGGCGGTTGAACACTGAAGCTTTCTTT. It codes for CASSEGRLNTEAFF.

This clonotype was counted at least ten times. This sequence joins TRBV7-2 and TRBJ2-7, with a weak D call TRBD2 (7 bases). There are 15 residues in the CDR3. From germline, CDR1 is SGHTA and CDR2 FQGNSA. V shed 4 bases and J shed 2 bases, with 15 bases lying between them. DNA for the CDR3: TGTGCCAGCAGCTATCTAAGGGGGGGGACCTACGAGCAGTACTTC. Protein sequence: CASSYLRGGTYEQYF.

For this clonotype: This may come from a read error, since a much larger clone is one base off. The chain has TRBV4-1 and TRBJ1-2; D uncertain. The CDR3 runs 16 residues. Germline V CDR1 and CDR2: MGHRA, YSYEKL. The CDR3 nucleotides are TGCGCCAGCAGCCAAGCCCTCCGGAGATTTAACTATGTCTACACCTTC. Its translation: CASSQALRRFNYVYTF.

This clonotype was found many times. The chain combines TRBV6-2 or TRBV6-3 with TRBJ1-5; D is undetermined. Looked up from germline, CDR1 is MNHEY and CDR2 is SVGEGT. The V end lost 0 bases, the J end lost 5 bases, and 14 bases lay between the germline ends. This CDR3 spans 16 amino acids. The CDR3 region is CASSYSQARYDQPQHF. The CDR3 DNA sequence: TGTGCCAGCAGTTACTCGCAGGCCAGGTACGATCAGCCCCAGCATTTT.

V usage is TRBV29-1 and J usage is TRBJ1-1, with 7 positions matching TRBD1. Germline trimming cut 3 bases from V and 0 bases from J; bases unmatched to any gene: 4. Germline V gene lookup returns CDR1 SQVTM and CDR2 ANQGSEA. CDR3 length: 14 amino acids. This chain's CDR3 is CSVDPTGLNTEAFF. Written as DNA, the CDR3 is TGCAGCGTTGACCCGACAGGGTTGAACACTGAAGCTTTCTTT.

The chain recombines TRBV10-3 with TRBJ2-3, with 8 positions matching TRBD2. The V gene's germline CDR1 is ENHRY and CDR2 SYGVKD. The junction had 10 bases not matched to a gene; V was cut back by 5 bases and J by 6 bases. The CDR3 runs to 15 residues. The CDR3 nucleotides are TGTGCCATCAGTAACCCAGGGACTAGTCGCGATACGCAGTATTTT. It encodes CAISNPGTSRDTQYF.

This clonotype has just a few counts. This chain connects TRBV20-1 to TRBJ1-1, with no clear D. Trimming pared 3 bases from V and 10 bases from J, leaving 15 bases between. CDR1 DFQATT and CDR2 SNEGSKA come from the germline V gene (reference sequence). CDR3 length: 12 residues. CDR3 sequence: CSASRQPSRAFF. The DNA of the CDR3 is TGCAGTGCTAGCCGACAACCCAGCAGAGCTTTCTTT.

This clonotype occurred a few times. The gene calls are TRBV10-1 and TRBJ2-7; TRBD2 matches 9 bases. After removal of 2 bases from V and 3 bases from J, the junction contained 8 bases not matched to a gene. The CDR3 totals 16 residues. Germline V CDR1 and CDR2: WNHNN, SYGVQD (reference sequence). The CDR3 DNA follows: TGCGCCAGCAGTGAGGCCTACGGGACTAGCATCTACGAGCAGTACTTC. This gives the protein CASSEAYGTSIYEQYF.

In its sample, this clonotype was seen many times. The chain uses TRBV5-1 and TRBJ1-1; D may be TRBD1 (6 bases). V was trimmed by 6 bases and J by 1 base, leaving 7 bases between them. CDR1 and CDR2 (germline): SGHRS, YFSETQ. The CDR3 spans 12 residues. CDR3 region: CASTGANTEAFF. The CDR3 DNA reads as TGCGCCAGCACAGGGGCGAACACTGAAGCTTTCTTT.